This TCR beta chain emerged from a study of B cell selection in AIRE deficiency. Overall study findings and caveats: Shared Treg sequences were biased toward short CDR3s with few non-templated nucleotide insertions. AIRE-deficient Tconv and Treg repertoires matched healthy donors in TCRBV, CDR3 length, diversity.

The sorted conventional CD4 T cells were gated as CD4+CD127+. As regards this clone: Its antigen is not identified.

As processed by the authors: Conventional T cell pools: about 11x10^4 distinct patient, some 150,000 donor TCRbeta sequences. Sequenced by immunoSEQ multiplex PCR; TCRdb stores in-frame clones only, minus some. Clonal size and the V and J genes are those of that table, whereas D and trimming came from the DNA. The sample contains 20,000 to 25,000 clones, around 97% of which appear only once. The CDR3 runs to 13 residues. Looked up from germline, CDR1 is MDHEN and CDR2 is SYDVKM. Trimming at V came to 8 bases and at J to 15 bases, leaving 16 bases not matched to a gene. What was sequenced was conventional CD4+ T cells sorted from PBMCs. The V call is TRBV28, the J call TRBJ2-1; 7 bases line up with TRBD2. This sequence originates from a human donor with AIRE deficiency. CDR3 amino acids: CASQTGAGVLWFF. CDR3 DNA: TGTGCCAGCCAAACGGGTGCGGGAGTCCTCTGGTTCTTC.